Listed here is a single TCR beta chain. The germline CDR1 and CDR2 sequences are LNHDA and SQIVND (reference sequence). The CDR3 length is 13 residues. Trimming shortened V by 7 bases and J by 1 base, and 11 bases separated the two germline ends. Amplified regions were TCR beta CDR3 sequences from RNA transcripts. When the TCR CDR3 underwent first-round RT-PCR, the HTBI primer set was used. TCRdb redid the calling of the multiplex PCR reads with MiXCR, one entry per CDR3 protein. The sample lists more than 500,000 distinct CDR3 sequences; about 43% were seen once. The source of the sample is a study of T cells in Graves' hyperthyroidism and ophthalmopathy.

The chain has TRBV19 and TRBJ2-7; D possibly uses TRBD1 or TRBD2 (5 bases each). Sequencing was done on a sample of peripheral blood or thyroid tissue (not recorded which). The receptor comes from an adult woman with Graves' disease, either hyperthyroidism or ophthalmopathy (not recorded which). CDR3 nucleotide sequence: TGTGCCAGTACCGGGACGACTTCCTACGAGCAGTACTTC. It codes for CASTGTTSYEQYF.